These 2 T cell receptor beta chains originate from one sample sequenced in a study of OX40 agonist ivuxolimab in advanced cancers. Sequencing used immunoSEQ multiplex PCR; TCRdb keeps in-frame clones, though not all of them. The table lists about 98,000 clones, 70% to 90% of them singletons, with approximately 0.5% in the top ten. The sequencing used CD4+ or CD8+ T cells sorted from blood, collected in a trial of the OX40 agonist ivuxolimab. These receptor sequences come from an adult with an advanced solid tumor such as melanoma, head and neck, liver or kidney cancer.

This sequence joins TRBV29-1 and TRBJ2-1; unclear D gene. The CDR3 consists of 11 residues. In germline, CDR1 is SQVTM, CDR2 ANQGSEA. With 6 bases removed from V and 8 bases from J, the gap between germline ends came to 11 bases. The CDR3 bases are TGCAGCGTGTCCCGAAGCGATGAGCAGTTCTTC. Its translation: CSVSRSDEQFF.

To note about this clone: Other DNA sequences in the sample encode the same CDR3. The V call is TRBV10-3, the J call TRBJ1-2; D is undetermined. There are 11 residues in the CDR3. V dropped 3 bases and J dropped 6 bases, with 5 bases sitting between them. CDR1 is ENHRY, CDR2 SYGVKD, per germline. The CDR3: CAISDGDGYTF. DNA of the CDR3: TGTGCCATCAGTGATGGGGATGGCTACACCTTC.